The rows below give T cell receptor beta chains drawn from one sample of a study of blood T cell repertoires in COVID-19. Using immunoSEQ multiplex PCR, the repertoire was profiled, and TCRdb retains in-frame clones only, with some absent. The sample holds roughly 340,000 clones, about nine tenths seen once. The sequenced material came from peripheral blood. The receptors shown here come from a woman aged 65 to 85 with COVID-19, enrolled during active disease. Each CDR3 is given with its conserved first and last residue. A D gene is named only where the DNA matches it firmly. Rows may omit the clone size; those that give it use once, few, many or a size class.

>TRBV27|TRBJ2-2|NA|NA
TGTGCCAGCAGTTTTACGAACACCGGGGAGCTGTTTTTT
CASSFTNTGELFF
>TRBV6-5|TRBJ1-5|NA|NA
TGTGCCAGCAGCCTCAGGGTCCATCAGCCCCAGCATTTT
CASSLRVHQPQHF
>TRBV10-1|TRBJ1-6|TRBD1|NA
TGCGCCAGTTCGGACAGGGTTGATTCACCCCTCCACTTT
CASSDRVDSPLHF
>TRBV28|TRBJ1-2|NA|once
TGTGCCACCTCAACAGGGAATAGGCGCTATGGCTACACCTTC
CATSTGNRRYGYTF
>TRBV18|TRBJ1-1|NA|NA
TGTGCCAGCTCACCAGGGGCCACCTACACTGAAGCTTTCTTT
CASSPGATYTEAFF
>TRBV9|TRBJ1-3|TRBD1|NA
TGTGCCAGCAGCGGCAGGGGGAAATTGGGAAACACCATATATTTT
CASSGRGKLGNTIYF
>TRBV7-3|TRBJ1-2|NA|NA
TGTGCCAGCAGGCCGAACCAGTCAAGAAATTACTATGGCTACACCTTC
CASRPNQSRNYYGYTF
>TRBV30|TRBJ1-2|NA|NA
TGTGCCTCAAGCAGCAGGGGTTATGGCTACACCTTC
CASSSRGYGYTF
>TRBV6-5|TRBJ1-1|TRBD1|NA
TGTGCCAGCGGTAGGGGGCGAAGTAGCACTGAAGCTTTCTTT
CASGRGRSSTEAFF
>TRBV5-1|TRBJ2-2|NA|NA
TGCGCCAGCAGCGAGGGCCCTTTTAACACCGGGGAGCTGTTTTTT
CASSEGPFNTGELFF
>TRBV19|TRBJ1-6|NA|few
TGTGCCAGTAGTGGAGTTAATTCACCCCTCCACTTT
CASSGVNSPLHF
>TRBV2|TRBJ1-5|TRBD1|once
TGTGCCAGCAGGACCGGGACAGGGAATGGTCAGCCCCAGCATTTT
CASRTGTGNGQPQHF
>TRBV6-5|TRBJ1-2|TRBD1|once
TGTGCCAGCAGCCTATCCGGGACAGGGAAAGGCTACACCTTC
CASSLSGTGKGYTF
>TRBV19|TRBJ2-4|TRBD1|once
TGTGCCAGTAGTATAGTCCCAGGGGGCGCAGGAAACATTCAGTACTTC
CASSIVPGGAGNIQYF
>TRBV5-5|TRBJ2-2|NA|few
TGTGCCAGCAGCTTGGGAGGGGGGGGCACCGGGGAGCTGTTTTTT
CASSLGGGGTGELFF
>TRBV7-9|TRBJ1-5|TRBD1|NA
TGTGCCAGCAGCGCCGGGACAGGGGAATTTCAGCCCCAGCATTTT
CASSAGTGEFQPQHF
>TRBV7-2|TRBJ2-7|NA|NA
TGTGCCAGCAGCTTTAAGGTAGACTATTACGAGCAGTACTTC
CASSFKVDYYEQYF
>TRBV2|TRBJ1-2|NA|once
TGTGCCAGCAGTGAGGGGGGGTTTAACTATGGCTACACCTTC
CASSEGGFNYGYTF
>TRBV2|TRBJ1-5|NA|once
TGTGCCGGAAACAGTGATAGCAATCAGCCCCAGCATTTT
CAGNSDSNQPQHF
>TRBV19|TRBJ2-6|NA|NA
TGTGCCAGTAGGAAAGGGGCAACCGGGGCCAACGTCCTGACTTTC
CASRKGATGANVLTF
>TRBV7-9|TRBJ1-6|NA|few
TGTGCCAGCAGCTTAGCGGGCCAGGATTCACCCCTCCACTTT
CASSLAGQDSPLHF
>TRBV18|TRBJ1-2|NA|NA
TGTGCCAGCTCAGACCGGGACACAAACTATGGCTACACCTTC
CASSDRDTNYGYTF
>TRBV7-8|TRBJ2-7|TRBD2|NA
TGTGCCAGCAGCTTAGGCCGATTACTAGCGGGGTACGAGCAGTACTTC
CASSLGRLLAGYEQYF
>TRBV7-2|TRBJ1-2|NA|NA
TGTGCCAGCACCTTCGACAGGACTTATGGCTACACCTTC
CASTFDRTYGYTF
>TRBV6-6|TRBJ1-2|TRBD1|NA
TGTGCCAGCAGCATCTCGACAGGGGAAGGGGGCTACACCTTC
CASSISTGEGGYTF
>TRBV18|TRBJ1-1|NA|once
TGTGCCAGCTCACCACGTGGGCTGGGGGGTATAATGAACACTGAAGCTTTCTTT
CASSPRGLGGIMNTEAFF
>TRBV19|TRBJ2-3|NA|NA
TGTGCCAGTAGATTGTCGAGGTCCCTGGATACGCAGTATTTT
CASRLSRSLDTQYF
>TRBV27|TRBJ2-2|TRBD1|NA
TGTGCCAGCAGTCCCCGGACAGGGGGGAACACCGGGGAGCTGTTTTTT
CASSPRTGGNTGELFF
>TRBV29-1|TRBJ1-3|TRBD1|NA
TGCAGCGGGGCTACAGGGGTCGGAAACACCATATATTTT
CSGATGVGNTIYF
>TRBV19|TRBJ2-5|TRBD2|NA
TGTGCCTCCCAGTCGGGACTAGTTTCTGAGACCCAGTACTTC
CASQSGLVSETQYF
>TRBV11-2|TRBJ2-7|TRBD2|once
TGTGCCAGCAGATCGAGCGGGGGGTACGAGCAGTACTTC
CASRSSGGYEQYF
>TRBV11-2|TRBJ1-2|TRBD1|NA
TGTGCCAGCAGCCGAGCCGGGACAGGGTTGATTTCCAACTATGGCTACACCTTC
CASSRAGTGLISNYGYTF
>TRBV30|TRBJ2-7|NA|NA
TGTGCCTGGAAGGAAGTTGAGCGTACAGGGCTCCACGAGCAGTACTTC
CAWKEVERTGLHEQYF
>TRBV6-2/TRBV6-3|TRBJ1-5|TRBD1|NA
TGTGCCAGCAGTCCGAGGGGACAGGGGGTTCAGCCCCAGCATTTT
CASSPRGQGVQPQHF
>TRBV12-3/TRBV12-4|TRBJ1-2|TRBD1|NA
TGTGCCAGCAGGTTCGGGACAGGGCTTGGCTACACCTTC
CASRFGTGLGYTF
>TRBV24-1|TRBJ2-1|NA|NA
TGTGCCACCAGTGATCTAGGTGGTACGTTCTTC
CATSDLGGTFF
>TRBV4-1|TRBJ2-7|TRBD2|NA
TGCGCCAGCAGCCCCAGACTAGCTGGCGAGCAGTACTTC
CASSPRLAGEQYF
>TRBV4-3|TRBJ2-7|NA|NA
TGCGCCAGCAGCCCGACCCAGGGTACCTACGAGCAGTACTTC
CASSPTQGTYEQYF
>TRBV13|TRBJ2-5|TRBD2|NA
TGTGCCAGCAGCTCGTCGACTAGCGGGGGCCGTGGGACCCAGTACTTC
CASSSSTSGGRGTQYF
>TRBV23-1|TRBJ2-1|TRBD1|NA
TGCGCCAGCAGTCCCCTAAGTCGGGCCTCAGGGGGCAATGAGCAGTTCTTC
CASSPLSRASGGNEQFF
>TRBV19|TRBJ1-2|NA|NA
TGTGCCAGTAGTTCAACGGGACTCCGAGCAAACTATGGCTACACCTTC
CASSSTGLRANYGYTF
>TRBV3-1/TRBV3-2|TRBJ1-2|TRBD1|NA
TGTGCCAGCAGCCAAGGGGGGACAGGGGGCAATACCTATGGCTACACCTTC
CASSQGGTGGNTYGYTF
>TRBV29-1|TRBJ1-1|TRBD1|NA
TGCGCGTTAGGGGGACAGGGCAGGAACACTGAAGCTTTCTTT
CALGGQGRNTEAFF
>TRBV3-1/TRBV3-2|TRBJ2-1|TRBD2|once
TGTGCCAGCAGCGAACAGCGGGGGCCTGAGCAGTTCTTC
CASSEQRGPEQFF
>TRBV5-6|TRBJ2-5|TRBD2|NA
TGTGCCAGCAGCGGCCGAACTAGCGGGAGTCCGGAGACCCAGTACTTC
CASSGRTSGSPETQYF
>TRBV7-9|TRBJ2-1|NA|once
TGTGCCAGCAGCTTAGACGCCGGGGGAGATGAGCAGTTCTTC
CASSLDAGGDEQFF
>TRBV5-1|TRBJ2-7|NA|NA
TGCGCCAGCAGCCTGAGTATAGCGGTGACCTACGAGCAGTACTTC
CASSLSIAVTYEQYF
>TRBV5-6|TRBJ1-6|NA|NA
TGTGCCAGCAGCTTGCTCAATTCACCCCTCCACTTT
CASSLLNSPLHF
>TRBV13|TRBJ1-3|TRBD1|NA
TGTGCCAGCAGCTTAGGATTAACATACGGGACAGGGGGAAACACCATATATTTT
CASSLGLTYGTGGNTIYF
>TRBV4-3|TRBJ1-5|NA|NA
TGCGCCAGCAGCCAGGATCTGGGGGGATTCAGCAATCAGCCCCAGCATTTT
CASSQDLGGFSNQPQHF
>TRBV7-8|TRBJ1-4|NA|NA
TGTGCCAGCAGCTTAAATACAGGAAAACTGTTTTTT
CASSLNTGKLFF
>TRBV5-1|TRBJ1-5|NA|once
TGCGCCAGCAGCTTGGACCAAAGACGGGAACAAGGCAATCAGCCCCAGCATTTT
CASSLDQRREQGNQPQHF